What follows are 27 T cell receptor beta chains derived from one specimen sequenced in a study of blood T cell repertoires in COVID-19 (dated by TCRdb to the early 2020s). The library was generated by the immunoSEQ multiplex PCR assay. TCRdb stores this immuneACCESS table with in-frame sequences only. Part of the clones is absent; in the studies checked, under half of the shortfall reflects unresolved V genes, and no reason is known for the rest. The sample contains about 370,000 clones, approximately 92% of them found a single time. Approximately 1% of the sample is held by the ten biggest clonotypes. The sequenced sample consisted of PBMCs or T cells enriched from blood (not recorded which). The receptors derive from a man aged 18-30 years who had recovered from COVID-19.

The CDR3 spells CASSFSDRGRDEKLFF. The CDR3 bases are TGTGCCAGCAGTTTCTCCGACAGGGGGCGCGATGAAAAACTGTTTTTT. The J gene is TRBJ1-4, the V gene TRBV27; 10 bases line up with TRBD1. The V and J ends lost 3 bases and 6 bases, in that order; junction bases with no gene match: 7. This CDR3 is built from 16 residues. CDR1 is MNHEY, CDR2 SMNVEV, per germline (reference sequence).

CDR3 nucleotide sequence: TGTGCCAGCAGCCAAAACCCGGGGTATAGCAATCAGCCCCAGCATTTT. Residues: CASSQNPGYSNQPQHF. The chain uses TRBV11-2 and TRBJ1-5, with unresolved D. The ends were cut back, 5 bases at V and 0 bases at J, with 14 bases in the middle. The CDR3 runs to 16 residues. CDR1 is SGHAT and CDR2 is FQNNGV in the germline V gene.

CDR3 coding DNA: TGTGCCACCAGTGATTTCGGGACAGGGAACTATGGCTACACCTTC. Translating it yields CATSDFGTGNYGYTF. The rearrangement joins TRBV24-1 to TRBJ1-2; 9 nucleotides line up with TRBD1. CDR3 length: 15 residues. J lost 2 bases, V lost 1 base, and 1 base had no gene match. CDR1 and CDR2 (germline): KGHDR, SFDVKD.

V is TRBV5-1 and J is TRBJ2-2, with TRBD1 as a possible D gene (7 bases). The CDR3 is made up of 13 amino acids. Looked up from germline, CDR1 is SGHRS and CDR2 is YFSETQ. The ends were cut back, 3 bases at V and 7 bases at J, with 10 bases in the middle. CDR3 loop: CASSSRGDGELFF. The CDR3 DNA reads as TGCGCCAGCAGCTCCAGGGGGGACGGGGAGCTGTTTTTT.

This sequence joins TRBV5-8 and TRBJ1-5; a possible D gene is TRBD1 (5 bases). Germline V gene lookup returns CDR1 SGHTS and CDR2 YDEGEE. Trimming pared 4 bases from V and 0 bases from J, leaving 8 bases between. The CDR3 spans 14 residues. In DNA, the CDR3 is TGTGCCAGCAGCCGCAGGGCTAGCAATCAGCCCCAGCATTTT. It encodes CASSRRASNQPQHF.

V and J are TRBV6-2 or TRBV6-3 and TRBJ1-5, with a tentative D call TRBD1 (6 bases). Looked up from germline, CDR1 is MNHEY and CDR2 is SVGEGT. CDR3 length equals 17 residues. Between the trimmed V and J ends, which lost 2 bases and 4 bases, there was a span of 18 bases. CDR3 sequence reads: CASSYGEGVKGNQPQHF. CDR3 DNA: TGTGCCAGCAGTTACGGAGAGGGGGTTAAAGGGAATCAGCCCCAGCATTTT.

The CDR3 here is CASSFSSTNRADTQYF. CDR3 sequence (DNA): TGTGCCAGCAGTTTTAGTTCTACCAACAGGGCAGATACGCAGTATTTT. J is TRBJ2-3 and V is TRBV6-5; D may be TRBD1 (6 bases). CDR1 and CDR2 from the germline V gene are MNHEY and SVGAGI. The CDR3 sequence is 16 residues long. V lost 4 bases to trimming and J lost 4 bases, with 18 bases between them.

This chain links TRBV5-1 with TRBJ1-1; D unresolved. V dropped 4 bases and J dropped 5 bases, with 15 bases sitting between them. The V gene's germline CDR1 is SGHRS and CDR2 YFSETQ. The CDR3 is 14 amino acids. The CDR3 bases are TGCGCCAGCAGCATGGATGTGCGTAAAACTGAAGCTTTCTTT. This gives the protein CASSMDVRKTEAFF.

J is TRBJ1-1 and V is TRBV19; tentative D call: TRBD1 (6 bases). The CDR3 length is 15 residues. V was shortened by 5 bases and J by 1 base, with 14 bases between the two germline ends. The germline V gene has CDR1 LNHDA and CDR2 SQIVND (reference sequence). CDR3: CASSVTGGGNTEAFF. CDR3 in DNA: TGTGCCAGTAGTGTGACAGGCGGCGGGAACACTGAAGCTTTCTTT.

The chain combines TRBV7-9 with TRBJ1-1, with a weak D call TRBD1 (6 bases). Trimming took 1 base from V and 4 from J, leaving 13 bases between them. There are 15 residues in the CDR3. Germline V CDR1 and CDR2: SEHNR, FQNEAQ (reference sequence). CDR3 sequence: CASSLVGGYATEAFF. DNA for the CDR3: TGTGCCAGCAGCTTAGTTGGGGGCTACGCCACTGAAGCTTTCTTT.

The rearrangement joins TRBV12-3 or TRBV12-4 to TRBJ1-2; weak D call: TRBD1 (6 bases). The V end lost 4 bases, the J end lost 8 bases, and 14 bases lay between the germline ends. The CDR3 runs 13 residues. The CDR3 reads CASSSRAGTGYTF. Here the CDR3 DNA reads TGTGCCAGCAGTTCTAGGGCAGGGACAGGCTACACCTTC.

V usage is TRBV18 and J usage is TRBJ1-1; possible D gene TRBD1, 6 bases. The CDR3 runs 15 residues. V was trimmed by 1 base and J by 1 base, leaving 10 bases between them. The germline gives CDR1 KGHSH, CDR2 LQKENI. The CDR3 sequence: CASSPLQGPNTEAFF. The CDR3, as DNA: TGTGCCAGCTCACCACTACAGGGCCCGAACACTGAAGCTTTCTTT.

This chain joins TRBV9 and TRBJ2-2; 7 bases map to TRBD1. From germline, CDR1 is SGDLS and CDR2 YYNGEE. The CDR3 has 15 amino acids. The V segment lost 3 bases and the J segment 2 bases; nucleotides outside the gene matches: 4. In DNA form, the CDR3 reads TGTGCCAGCAGCGCCGGGACAGATAACACCGGGGAGCTGTTTTTT. It yields the protein CASSAGTDNTGELFF.

The chain carries TRBV3-1 (or the pseudogene TRBV3-2) and TRBJ1-6, with 8 positions matching TRBD1. V dropped 1 base and J dropped 7; count of bases not matched to a gene: 6. Germline lookup yields CDR1 LGHDT and CDR2 YNNKEL (reference sequence). The CDR3 length is 16 residues. CDR3 amino acids: CASSQVGQGGNSPLHF. The CDR3 region has the DNA TGTGCCAGCAGCCAAGTAGGACAGGGCGGGAATTCACCCCTCCACTTT.

In nucleotides, the CDR3 is TGTGCCAGCAGAAACTTGGACAGGGCGAACACCGGGGAGCTGTTTTTT. It is translated as CASRNLDRANTGELFF. The chain recombines TRBV3-1 (or the pseudogene TRBV3-2) with TRBJ2-2; 8 nucleotides line up with TRBD1. V was clipped by 6 bases and J by 0 bases; unmatched bases: 6. The CDR3 totals 16 residues. Germline CDR1 and CDR2: LGHDT and YNNKEL (reference sequence).

There are a few counts of this clone. The chain has TRBV20-1 and TRBJ2-7, with D perhaps TRBD1 (6 bases). This CDR3 is 11 amino acids long. Germline V gene sequence: CDR1 DFQATT, CDR2 SNEGSKA (reference sequence). The V gene lost 6 bases and the J gene lost 5 bases, with 11 bases spanning the gap. CDR3 DNA: TGCAGTGCGAAACAGGGTAACGAGCAGTACTTC. This translates into CSAKQGNEQYF.

This chain links TRBV7-8 with TRBJ2-1; D is undetermined. CDR3 length: 13 residues. Germline loops: CDR1 SGHVS, CDR2 FQNEAQ. Trimming removed 5 bases at V and 5 bases at J, with 10 bases between. DNA for the CDR3: TGTGCCAGCAGCCCCTCCCCGGACAATGAGCAGTTCTTC. Encoded protein: CASSPSPDNEQFF.

The chain uses TRBV6-5 and TRBJ2-7; 7 bases line up with TRBD1. Germline CDR1 is MNHEY and CDR2 is SVGAGI. This CDR3 is 12 amino acids long. The V segment lost 5 bases and the J segment 5 bases; nucleotides outside the gene matches: 3. The CDR3 loop is CASSPDRDEQYF. CDR3 nucleotides: TGTGCCAGCAGTCCCGACAGGGACGAGCAGTACTTC.

This chain joins TRBV5-8 and TRBJ2-5; perhaps TRBD1 as D (6 bases). The CDR3 has 13 residues. Trimming removed 2 bases from V and 1 base from J, with 6 bases in between. CDR1 is SGHTS, CDR2 YDEGEE, per germline. CDR3 bases: TGTGCCAGCAGCTTAGGGGGCCAAGAGACCCAGTACTTC. Encoded protein: CASSLGGQETQYF.

The rearrangement links TRBV19 to TRBJ2-1, with 8 bases identical to TRBD2. CDR1 is LNHDA, CDR2 SQIVND, per germline (reference sequence). The V gene end was trimmed by 5 bases and the J gene end by 7 bases; junction bases not matched to a gene: 10. The CDR3 has 15 residues. CDR3 bases: TGTGCCAGTAGTTTCGGACTAGCCGTCGGGAATGAGCAGTTCTTC. Encoded protein: CASSFGLAVGNEQFF.

This chain links TRBV5-1 with TRBJ1-2; 8 bases map to TRBD1. Germline loops: CDR1 SGHRS, CDR2 YFSETQ. Trimming took 0 bases from V and 3 from J; bases not matched to a gene: 10. CDR3 length: 17 amino acids. The CDR3 DNA is TGCGCCAGCAGCTTGGGGATCCTAAAGACAGGGGACTATGGCTACACCTTC. Protein product: CASSLGILKTGDYGYTF.

This clone was seen just once. The chain links TRBV7-3 to TRBJ2-5; 10 bases are shared with TRBD2. In germline, CDR1 is SGHTA, CDR2 FQGTGA. The CDR3 runs 17 residues. The CDR3 DNA reads TGTAGGAGTGGGGCGAAACTAGCGGGGAAGTACCAAGAGACCCAGTACTTC. Its translation: CRSGAKLAGKYQETQYF.

V is TRBV6-5 and J is TRBJ1-1; D remains ambiguous. Germline loops: CDR1 MNHEY, CDR2 SVGAGI. V was cut by 0 bases and J by 12 bases, with 8 bases left in between. This CDR3 spans 11 amino acids. CDR3 DNA: TGTGCCAGCAGTTACTCGAGGATAACTTTCTTT. This sequence encodes CASSYSRITFF.

The chain is built from TRBV30 and TRBJ1-5; possibly TRBD1 for D (6 bases). Germline CDR1 GTSNPN, CDR2 SVGIG (reference sequence). The CDR3 has 15 residues. V was pared by 0 bases and J by 1 base, with 10 bases between. The CDR3 sequence is CAWSVRGQSNQPQHF. DNA of the CDR3: TGTGCCTGGAGTGTACGAGGACAGAGCAATCAGCCCCAGCATTTT.

This chain links TRBV9 with TRBJ1-2; TRBD1 agrees at 8 bases. J gave up 7 bases and V 4 bases, and 6 bases lay outside the gene matches. This CDR3 has 13 amino acids. Germline V gene sequence: CDR1 SGDLS, CDR2 YYNGEE. In DNA, the CDR3 is TGTGCCAGCAGCATCCCAGGGGGCGGTGGCTACACCTTC. As protein: CASSIPGGGGYTF.

The CDR3 DNA reads TGTGCCAGCAGCTTATCCGGGACACTTGCTCCCTCCGCTGGAAACACCATATATTTT. Translating gives CASSLSGTLAPSAGNTIYF. The rearrangement joins TRBV7-9 to TRBJ1-3; D perhaps matches TRBD1 (6 bases). The CDR3 is 19 amino acids. Trimming pared 2 bases from V and 2 bases from J, leaving 22 bases between. The germline V gene encodes CDR1 SEHNR and CDR2 FQNEAQ (reference sequence).

V is TRBV6-5 and J is TRBJ1-6; no clear D gene. Germline V gene data show CDR1 as MNHEY and CDR2 as SVGAGI. V gave up 6 bases and J gave up 7 bases, with 10 bases separating them. This CDR3 is 13 amino acids long. The CDR3 nucleotides read TGTGCCAGCAGGGGGAGTAGCAATTCACCCCTCCACTTT. Translating it yields CASRGSSNSPLHF.